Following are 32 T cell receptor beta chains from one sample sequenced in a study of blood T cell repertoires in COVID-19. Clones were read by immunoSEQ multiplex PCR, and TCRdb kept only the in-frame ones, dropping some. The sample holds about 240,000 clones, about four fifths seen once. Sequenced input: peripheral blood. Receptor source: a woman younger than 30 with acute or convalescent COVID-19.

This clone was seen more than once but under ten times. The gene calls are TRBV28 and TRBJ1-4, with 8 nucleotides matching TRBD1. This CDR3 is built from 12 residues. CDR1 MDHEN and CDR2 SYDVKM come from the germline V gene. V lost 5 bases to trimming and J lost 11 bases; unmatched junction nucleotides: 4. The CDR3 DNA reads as TGTGCCAGCAGTACCAGGGGGCAGAAACTGTTTTTT. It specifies CASSTRGQKLFF.

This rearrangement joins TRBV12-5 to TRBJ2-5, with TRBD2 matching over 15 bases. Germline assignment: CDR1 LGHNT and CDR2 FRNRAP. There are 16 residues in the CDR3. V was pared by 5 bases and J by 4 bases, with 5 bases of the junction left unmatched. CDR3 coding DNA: TGTGCTAGTGGTCACGGACTAGCGGGAGGGACAGAGACCCAGTACTTC. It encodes CASGHGLAGGTETQYF.

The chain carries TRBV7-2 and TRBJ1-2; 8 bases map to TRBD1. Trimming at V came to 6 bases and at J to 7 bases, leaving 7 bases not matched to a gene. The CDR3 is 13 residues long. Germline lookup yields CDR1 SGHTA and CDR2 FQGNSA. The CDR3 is CASSQGAFGGYTF. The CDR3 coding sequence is TGTGCCAGCAGTCAGGGGGCCTTTGGTGGCTACACCTTC.

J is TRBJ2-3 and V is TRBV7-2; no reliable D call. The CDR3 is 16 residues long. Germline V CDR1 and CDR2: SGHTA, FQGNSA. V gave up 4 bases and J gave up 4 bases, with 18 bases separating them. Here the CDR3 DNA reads TGTGCCAGCAGCTCCCGTCTGTCGGATGGGCCAGATACGCAGTATTTT. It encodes CASSSRLSDGPDTQYF.

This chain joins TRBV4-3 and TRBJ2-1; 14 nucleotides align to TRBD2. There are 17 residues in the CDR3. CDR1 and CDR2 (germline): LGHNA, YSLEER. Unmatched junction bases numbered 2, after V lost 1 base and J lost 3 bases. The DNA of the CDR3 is TGCGCCAGCAGCCAAGGACTAGCGGGAGGGGACTACAATGAGCAGTTCTTC. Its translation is CASSQGLAGGDYNEQFF.

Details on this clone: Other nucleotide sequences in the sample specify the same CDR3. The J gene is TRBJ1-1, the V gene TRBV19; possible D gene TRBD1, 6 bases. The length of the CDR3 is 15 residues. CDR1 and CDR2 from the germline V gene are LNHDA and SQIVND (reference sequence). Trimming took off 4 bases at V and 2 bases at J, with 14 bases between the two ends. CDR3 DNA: TGTGCCAGTAGTACGCCCGGACAGCCCAACACTGAAGCTTTCTTT. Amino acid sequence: CASSTPGQPNTEAFF.

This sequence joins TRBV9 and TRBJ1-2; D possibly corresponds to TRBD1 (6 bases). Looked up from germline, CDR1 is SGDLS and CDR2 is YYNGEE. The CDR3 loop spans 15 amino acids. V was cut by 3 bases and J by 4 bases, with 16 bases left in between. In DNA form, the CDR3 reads TGTGCCAGCAGCGCCCCCTATGGACAGTTCTATGGCTACACCTTC. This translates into CASSAPYGQFYGYTF.

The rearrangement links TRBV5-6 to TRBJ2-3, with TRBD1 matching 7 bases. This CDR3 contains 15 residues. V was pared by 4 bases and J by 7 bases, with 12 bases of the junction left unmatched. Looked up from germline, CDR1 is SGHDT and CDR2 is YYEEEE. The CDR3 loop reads CASSLPTGSVYTQYF. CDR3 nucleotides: TGTGCCAGCAGCCTACCGACAGGGAGCGTTTATACGCAGTATTTT.

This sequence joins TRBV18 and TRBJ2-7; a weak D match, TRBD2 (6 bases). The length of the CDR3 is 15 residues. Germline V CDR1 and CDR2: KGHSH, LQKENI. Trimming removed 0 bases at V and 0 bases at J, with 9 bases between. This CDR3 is CASSPPGGLSYEQYF. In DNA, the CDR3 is TGTGCCAGCTCACCACCGGGAGGCCTCTCCTACGAGCAGTACTTC.

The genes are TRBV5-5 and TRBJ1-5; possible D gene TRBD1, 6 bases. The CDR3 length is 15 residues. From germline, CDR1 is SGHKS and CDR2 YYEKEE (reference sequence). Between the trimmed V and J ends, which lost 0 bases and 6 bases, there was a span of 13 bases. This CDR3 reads CASSLDGGVGQPQHF. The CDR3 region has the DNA TGTGCCAGCAGCTTGGATGGGGGCGTCGGTCAGCCCCAGCATTTT. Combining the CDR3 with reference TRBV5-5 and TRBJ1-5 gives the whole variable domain DAGVTQSPTHLIKTRGQQVTLRCSPISGHKSVSWYQQVLGQGPQFIFQYYEKEERGRGNFPDRFSARQFPNYSSELNVNALLLGDSALYLCASSLDGGVGQPQHFGDGTRLSIL.

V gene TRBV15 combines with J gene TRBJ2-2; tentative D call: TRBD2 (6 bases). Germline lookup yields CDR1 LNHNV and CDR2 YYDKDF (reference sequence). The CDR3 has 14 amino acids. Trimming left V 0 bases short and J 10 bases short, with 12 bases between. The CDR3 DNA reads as TGTGCCACCAGCAGAGAGGGAGGCGTCACGGAGCTGTTTTTT. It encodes CATSREGGVTELFF.

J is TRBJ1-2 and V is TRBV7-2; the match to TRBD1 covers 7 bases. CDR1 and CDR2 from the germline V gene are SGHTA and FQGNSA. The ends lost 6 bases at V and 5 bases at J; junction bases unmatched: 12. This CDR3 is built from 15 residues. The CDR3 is CASRPPTGIIYGYTF. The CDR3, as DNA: TGTGCCAGCAGACCCCCGACAGGGATTATATATGGCTACACCTTC.

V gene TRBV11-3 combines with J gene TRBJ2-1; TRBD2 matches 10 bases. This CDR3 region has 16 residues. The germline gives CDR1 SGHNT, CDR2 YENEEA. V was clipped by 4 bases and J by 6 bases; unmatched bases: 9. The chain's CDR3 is CASSYRLAGAPNEQFF. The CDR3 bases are TGTGCCAGCAGCTACCGTCTAGCGGGAGCCCCCAATGAGCAGTTCTTC.

CDR3 nucleotide sequence: TGCGCCAGCAGCTTGGCCGTAGGACAAGGGAATTCACCCCTCCACTTT. It is translated as CASSLAVGQGNSPLHF. The J gene is TRBJ1-6, the V gene TRBV5-1, with D tentatively TRBD1 (5 bases). The V end lost 0 bases, the J end lost 7 bases, and 14 bases lay between the germline ends. The germline gives CDR1 SGHRS, CDR2 YFSETQ. CDR3 size: 16 residues. The entire variable domain, with the rest obtained from reference TRBV5-1 and TRBJ1-6, is as follows: KAGVTQTPRYLIKTRGQQVTLSCSPISGHRSVSWYQQTPGQGLQFLFEYFSETQRNKGNFPGRFSGRQFSNSRSEMNVSTLELGDSALYLCASSLAVGQGNSPLHFGNGTRLTVT.

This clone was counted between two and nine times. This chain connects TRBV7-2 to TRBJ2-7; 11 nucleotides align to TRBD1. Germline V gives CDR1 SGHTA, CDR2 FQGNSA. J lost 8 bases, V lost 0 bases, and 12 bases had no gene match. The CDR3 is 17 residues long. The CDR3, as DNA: TGTGCCAGCAGCTTAGCGTTTGACCCGGGACAGGGGGGGAAGCAGTACTTC. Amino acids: CASSLAFDPGQGGKQYF.

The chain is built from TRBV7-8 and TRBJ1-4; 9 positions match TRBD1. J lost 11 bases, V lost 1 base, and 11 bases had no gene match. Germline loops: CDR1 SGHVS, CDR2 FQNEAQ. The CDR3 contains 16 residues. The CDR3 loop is CASSLGTGDLPQKLFF. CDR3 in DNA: TGTGCCAGCAGCTTAGGGACAGGGGACCTCCCGCAGAAACTGTTTTTT.

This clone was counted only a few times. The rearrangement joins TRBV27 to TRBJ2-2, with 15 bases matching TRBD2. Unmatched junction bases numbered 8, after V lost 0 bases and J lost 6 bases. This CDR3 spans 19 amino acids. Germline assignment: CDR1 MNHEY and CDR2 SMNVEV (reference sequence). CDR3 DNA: TGTGCCAGCAGTTTATCAGTGTTGGGGACTAGCGGGAGGCCCGGGGAGCTGTTTTTT. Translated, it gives CASSLSVLGTSGRPGELFF.

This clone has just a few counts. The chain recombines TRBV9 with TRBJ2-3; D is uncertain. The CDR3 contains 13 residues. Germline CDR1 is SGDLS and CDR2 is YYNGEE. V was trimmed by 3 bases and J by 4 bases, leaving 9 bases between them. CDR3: CASSARFSDTQYF. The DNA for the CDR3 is TGTGCCAGCAGCGCCAGGTTTTCAGATACGCAGTATTTT.

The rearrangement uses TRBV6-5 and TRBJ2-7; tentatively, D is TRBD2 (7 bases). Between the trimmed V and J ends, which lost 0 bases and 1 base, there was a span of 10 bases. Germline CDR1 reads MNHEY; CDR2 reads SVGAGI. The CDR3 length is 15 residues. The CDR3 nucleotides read TGTGCCAGCAGTTACTCCCGGGGGGCTTCCTACGAGCAGTACTTC. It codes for CASSYSRGASYEQYF.

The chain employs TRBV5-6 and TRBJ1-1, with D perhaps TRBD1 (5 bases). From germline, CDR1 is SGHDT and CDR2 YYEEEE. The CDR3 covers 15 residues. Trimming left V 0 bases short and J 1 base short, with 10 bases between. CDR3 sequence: CASSLGPRENTEAFF. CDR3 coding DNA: TGTGCCAGCAGCTTGGGGCCCAGGGAGAACACTGAAGCTTTCTTT.

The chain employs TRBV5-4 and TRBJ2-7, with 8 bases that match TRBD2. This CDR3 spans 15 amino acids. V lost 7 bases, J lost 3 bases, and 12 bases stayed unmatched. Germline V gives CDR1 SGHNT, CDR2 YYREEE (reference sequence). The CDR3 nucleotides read TGTGCCAGCGCCGCGACTTCCGGGACTAGCTACGAGCAGTACTTC. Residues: CASAATSGTSYEQYF.

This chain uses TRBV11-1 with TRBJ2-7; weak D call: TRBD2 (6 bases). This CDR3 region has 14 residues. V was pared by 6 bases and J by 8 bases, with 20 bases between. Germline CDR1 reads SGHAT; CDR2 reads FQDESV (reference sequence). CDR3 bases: TGTGCCAGCAGTTTTCCGGGACTTCCCTCAAAGCAGTACTTC. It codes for CASSFPGLPSKQYF.

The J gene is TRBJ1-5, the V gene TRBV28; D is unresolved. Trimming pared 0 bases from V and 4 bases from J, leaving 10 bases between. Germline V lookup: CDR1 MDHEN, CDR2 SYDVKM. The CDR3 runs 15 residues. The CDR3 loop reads CASSLWDFGNQPQHF. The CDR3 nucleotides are TGTGCCAGCAGTTTATGGGACTTCGGGAATCAGCCCCAGCATTTT.

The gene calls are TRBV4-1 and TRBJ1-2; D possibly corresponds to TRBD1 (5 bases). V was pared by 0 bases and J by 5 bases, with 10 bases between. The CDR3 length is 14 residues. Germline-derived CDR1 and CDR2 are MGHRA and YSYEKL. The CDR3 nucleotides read TGCGCCAGCAGCCAAGATTCAGGGAAGTATGGCTACACCTTC. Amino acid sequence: CASSQDSGKYGYTF.

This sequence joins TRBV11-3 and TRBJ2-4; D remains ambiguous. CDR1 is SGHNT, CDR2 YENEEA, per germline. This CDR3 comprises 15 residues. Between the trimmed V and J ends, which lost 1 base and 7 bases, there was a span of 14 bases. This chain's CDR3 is CASSLGGELGNIQYF. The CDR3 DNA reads TGTGCCAGCAGCTTAGGTGGTGAACTCGGGAACATTCAGTACTTC.

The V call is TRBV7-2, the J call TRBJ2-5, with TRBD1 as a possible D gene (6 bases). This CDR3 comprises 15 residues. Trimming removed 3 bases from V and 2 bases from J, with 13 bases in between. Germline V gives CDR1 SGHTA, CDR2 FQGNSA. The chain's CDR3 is CASSLFRGAQETQYF. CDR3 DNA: TGTGCCAGCAGCTTGTTCAGGGGCGCGCAAGAGACCCAGTACTTC.

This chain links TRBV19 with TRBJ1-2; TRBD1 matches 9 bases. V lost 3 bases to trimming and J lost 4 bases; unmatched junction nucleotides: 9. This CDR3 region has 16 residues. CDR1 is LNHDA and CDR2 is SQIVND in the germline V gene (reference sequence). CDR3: CASSIGRGQGGYGYTF. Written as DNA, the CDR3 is TGTGCCAGTAGTATCGGGAGGGGACAGGGCGGCTATGGCTACACCTTC.

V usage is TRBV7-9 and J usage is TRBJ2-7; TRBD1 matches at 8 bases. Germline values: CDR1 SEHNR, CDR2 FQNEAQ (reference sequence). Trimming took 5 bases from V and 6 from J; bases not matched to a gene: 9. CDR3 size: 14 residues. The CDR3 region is CASSQDRDIGEQYF. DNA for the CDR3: TGTGCCAGCAGCCAGGACAGGGATATAGGCGAGCAGTACTTC.

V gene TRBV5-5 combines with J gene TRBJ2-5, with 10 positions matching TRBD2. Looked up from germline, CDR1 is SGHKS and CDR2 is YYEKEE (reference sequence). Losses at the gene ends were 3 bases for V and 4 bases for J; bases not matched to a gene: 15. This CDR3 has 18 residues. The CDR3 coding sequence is TGTGCCAGCAGCTCACGTATTCTCCTAGCGGGAGAAGGAGAGACCCAGTACTTC. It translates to CASSSRILLAGEGETQYF.

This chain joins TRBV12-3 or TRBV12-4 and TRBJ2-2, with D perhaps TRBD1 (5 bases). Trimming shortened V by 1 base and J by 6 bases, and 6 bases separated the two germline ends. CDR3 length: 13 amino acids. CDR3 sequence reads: CASSLVGAGELFF. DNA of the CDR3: TGTGCCAGCAGTTTAGTAGGGGCCGGGGAGCTGTTTTTT.

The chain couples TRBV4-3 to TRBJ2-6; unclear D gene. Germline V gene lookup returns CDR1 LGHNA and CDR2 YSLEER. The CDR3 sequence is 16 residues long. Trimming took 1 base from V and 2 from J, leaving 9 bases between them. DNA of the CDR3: TGCGCCAGCAGCCAAGTCTCGGTCCCTGGGGCCAACGTCCTGACTTTC. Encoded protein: CASSQVSVPGANVLTF.

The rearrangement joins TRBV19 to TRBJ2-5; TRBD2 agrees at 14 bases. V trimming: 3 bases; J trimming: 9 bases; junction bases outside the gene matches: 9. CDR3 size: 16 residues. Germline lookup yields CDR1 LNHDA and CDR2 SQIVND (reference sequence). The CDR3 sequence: CASSMKTSGRGGPQYF. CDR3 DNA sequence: TGTGCCAGTAGTATGAAGACTAGCGGGAGGGGCGGGCCCCAGTACTTC.